This entry describes one TCR beta chain. Amplification used 60 Vbeta primers and 13 Jbeta primers. In the original workflow: Later, 80 million or so unique TCR beta chains were counted in an analysis, and roughly 11 million of them were shared. The repertoire was sequenced with immunoSEQ multiplex PCR; TCRdb's copy has only in-frame clones and lacks some. V, J and clone size were drawn from that table, and D and trimming were deduced from the DNA. The table has fewer than 200,000 clones, 65% to 85% seen once. This specimen belongs to a study of cytomegalovirus exposure and HLA in healthy donors. The V end was cut by 5 bases, the J end by 13 bases, with 21 bases between. CDR3 size: 14 residues. CDR1 SEHNR and CDR2 FQNEAQ come from the germline V gene (reference sequence).

This clonotype originated in a woman aged 45-60 years in good health and CMV-seropositive. The sample was PBMCs. This chain joins TRBV7-9 and TRBJ2-1, with D possibly being TRBD2 (5 bases). CDR3 in DNA: TGTGCCAGCAGCGAGGGTGTGGTGACGGCTACCCAGTTCTTC. The encoded protein is CASSEGVVTATQFF. The complete variable domain, with remaining parts taken from reference TRBV7-9 and TRBJ2-1, reads DTGVSQNPRHKITKRGQNVTFRCDPISEHNRLYWYRQTLGQGPEFLTYFQNEAQLEKSRLLSDRFSAERPKGSFSTLEIQRTEQGDSAMYLCASSEGVVTATQFFGPGTRLTVL.